Here is one T cell receptor (beta chain) with its context. These data originate in a study of technical replicates of blood from a few donors. The germline gives CDR1 MDHEN, CDR2 SYDVKM. Trimming cost V 3 bases and J 5 bases; bases outside gene matches: 13. The CDR3 loop spans 17 amino acids. Clones were sequenced by immunoSEQ multiplex PCR, and TCRdb holds only the in-frame ones, with some missing. Among about 88,000 clones, around 93% were seen once, and the ten largest hold roughly 0.26%. The sample comprised T cells isolated from PBMCs. This rearrangement joins TRBV28 to TRBJ2-7; 10 bases line up with TRBD2. The origin of this receptor is a human donor in good health. The CDR3 coding sequence is TGTGCCAGCAGTTTGCTAGCGGGAGTTTCCCTTCCTAACGAGCAGTACTTC. Its protein product is CASSLLAGVSLPNEQYF.